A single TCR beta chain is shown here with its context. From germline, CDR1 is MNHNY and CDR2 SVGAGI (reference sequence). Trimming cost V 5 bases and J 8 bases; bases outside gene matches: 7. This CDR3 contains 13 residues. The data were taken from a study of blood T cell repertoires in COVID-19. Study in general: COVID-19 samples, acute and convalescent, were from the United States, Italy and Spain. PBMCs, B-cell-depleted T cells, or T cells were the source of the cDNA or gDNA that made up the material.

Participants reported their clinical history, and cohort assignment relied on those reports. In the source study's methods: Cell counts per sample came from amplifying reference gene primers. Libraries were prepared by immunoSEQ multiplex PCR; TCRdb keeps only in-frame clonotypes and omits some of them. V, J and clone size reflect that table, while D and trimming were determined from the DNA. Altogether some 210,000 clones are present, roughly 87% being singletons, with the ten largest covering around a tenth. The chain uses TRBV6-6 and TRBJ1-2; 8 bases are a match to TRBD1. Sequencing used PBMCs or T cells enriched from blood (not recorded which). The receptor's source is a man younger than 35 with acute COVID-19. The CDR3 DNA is TGTGCCAGCAGTCCGCTACAGGGGGGAGGCTACACCTTC. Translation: CASSPLQGGGYTF.